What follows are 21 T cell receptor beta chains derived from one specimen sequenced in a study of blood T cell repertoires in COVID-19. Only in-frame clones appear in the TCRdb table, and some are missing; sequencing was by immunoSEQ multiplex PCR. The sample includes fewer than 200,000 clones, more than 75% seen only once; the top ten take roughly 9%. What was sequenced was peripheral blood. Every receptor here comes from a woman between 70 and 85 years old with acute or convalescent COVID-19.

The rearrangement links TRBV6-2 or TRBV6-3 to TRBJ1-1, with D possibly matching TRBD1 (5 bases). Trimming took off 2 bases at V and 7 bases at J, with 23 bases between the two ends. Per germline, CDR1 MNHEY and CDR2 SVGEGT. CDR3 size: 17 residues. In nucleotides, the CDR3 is TGTGCCAGCAGTTACGGTAGGAGGGGAGGGAATTTCCGTGAAGCTTTCTTT. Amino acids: CASSYGRRGGNFREAFF.

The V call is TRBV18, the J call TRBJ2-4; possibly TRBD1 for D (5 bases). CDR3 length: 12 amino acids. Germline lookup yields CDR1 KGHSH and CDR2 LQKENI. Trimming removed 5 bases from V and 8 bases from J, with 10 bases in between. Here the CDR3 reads CASSIRADIQYF. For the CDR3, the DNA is TGTGCCAGCTCAATCAGGGCAGACATTCAGTACTTC.

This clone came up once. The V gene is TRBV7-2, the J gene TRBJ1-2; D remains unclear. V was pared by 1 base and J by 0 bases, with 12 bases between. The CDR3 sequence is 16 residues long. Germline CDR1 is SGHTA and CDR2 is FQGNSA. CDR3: CASSLGAGRSNYGYTF. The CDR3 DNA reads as TGTGCCAGCAGCTTAGGAGCAGGTCGATCTAACTATGGCTACACCTTC.

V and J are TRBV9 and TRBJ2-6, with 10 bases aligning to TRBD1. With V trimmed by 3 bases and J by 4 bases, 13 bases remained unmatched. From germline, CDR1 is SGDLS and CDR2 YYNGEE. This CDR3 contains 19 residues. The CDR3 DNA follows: TGTGCCAGCAGCGGTAACCGGGACAGGGGCTCTAACGGGGCCAACGTCCTGACTTTC. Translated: CASSGNRDRGSNGANVLTF.

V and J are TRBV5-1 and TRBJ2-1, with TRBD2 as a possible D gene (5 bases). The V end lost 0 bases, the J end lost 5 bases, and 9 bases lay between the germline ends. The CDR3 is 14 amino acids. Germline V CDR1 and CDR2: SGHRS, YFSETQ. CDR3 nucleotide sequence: TGCGCCAGCAGCTTGGCGGGGAGCCACAATGAGCAGTTCTTC. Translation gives CASSLAGSHNEQFF.

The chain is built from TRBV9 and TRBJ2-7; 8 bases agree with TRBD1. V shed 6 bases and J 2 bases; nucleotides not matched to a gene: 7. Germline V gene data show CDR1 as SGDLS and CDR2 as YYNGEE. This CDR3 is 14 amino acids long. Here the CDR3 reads CASTPTGEPYEQYF. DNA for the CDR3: TGTGCCAGCACCCCGACAGGGGAACCCTACGAGCAGTACTTC.

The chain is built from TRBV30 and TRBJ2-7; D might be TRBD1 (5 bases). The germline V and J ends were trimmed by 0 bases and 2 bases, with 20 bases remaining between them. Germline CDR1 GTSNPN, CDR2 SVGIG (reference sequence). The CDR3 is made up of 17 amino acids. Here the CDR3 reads CAWSVSFWSRQTYEQYF. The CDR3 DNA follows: TGTGCCTGGAGTGTCTCATTTTGGTCGCGACAGACCTACGAGCAGTACTTC.

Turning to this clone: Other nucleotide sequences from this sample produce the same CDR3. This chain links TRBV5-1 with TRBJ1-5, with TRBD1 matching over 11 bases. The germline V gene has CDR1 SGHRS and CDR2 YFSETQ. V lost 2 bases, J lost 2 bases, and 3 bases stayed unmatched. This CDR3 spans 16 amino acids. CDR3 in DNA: TGCGCCAGCAGCTTAGGGACAGGGGGAGGCAATCAGCCCCAGCATTTT. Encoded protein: CASSLGTGGGNQPQHF.

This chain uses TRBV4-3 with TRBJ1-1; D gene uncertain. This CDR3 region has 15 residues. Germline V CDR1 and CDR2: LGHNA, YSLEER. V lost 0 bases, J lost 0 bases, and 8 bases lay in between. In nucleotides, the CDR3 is TGCGCCAGCAGCCAAGACCCCCAGGTGAACACTGAAGCTTTCTTT. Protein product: CASSQDPQVNTEAFF.

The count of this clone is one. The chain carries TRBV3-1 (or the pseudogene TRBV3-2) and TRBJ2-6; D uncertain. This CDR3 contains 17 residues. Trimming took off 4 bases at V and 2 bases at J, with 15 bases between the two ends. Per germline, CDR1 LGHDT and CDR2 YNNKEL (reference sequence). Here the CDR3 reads CASSPLYFDTGANVLTF. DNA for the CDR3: TGTGCCAGCAGCCCCCTCTATTTTGACACTGGGGCCAACGTCCTGACTTTC.

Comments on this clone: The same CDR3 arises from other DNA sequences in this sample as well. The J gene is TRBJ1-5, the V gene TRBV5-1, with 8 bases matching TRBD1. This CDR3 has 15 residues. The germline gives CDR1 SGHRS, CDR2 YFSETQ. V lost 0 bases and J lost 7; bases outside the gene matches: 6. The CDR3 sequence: CASSLGQGAGQPQHF. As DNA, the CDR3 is TGCGCCAGCAGCTTGGGCCAGGGGGCAGGGCAGCCCCAGCATTTT.

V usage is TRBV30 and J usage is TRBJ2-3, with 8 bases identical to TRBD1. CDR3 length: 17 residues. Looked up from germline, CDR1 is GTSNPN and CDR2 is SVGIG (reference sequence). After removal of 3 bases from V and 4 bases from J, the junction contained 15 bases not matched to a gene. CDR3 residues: CAWSPRWQGARADTQYF. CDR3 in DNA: TGTGCCTGGAGCCCTAGATGGCAGGGGGCGCGGGCAGATACGCAGTATTTT.

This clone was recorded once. CDR3 protein: CASSLSQGNSPLHF. As DNA, the CDR3 is TGCGCCAGCAGCTTATCACAGGGCAATTCACCCCTCCACTTT. This sequence joins TRBV5-1 and TRBJ1-6; the D gene is possibly TRBD1 (6 bases). The CDR3 sequence is 14 residues long. Germline V gene sequence: CDR1 SGHRS, CDR2 YFSETQ. The germline V and J ends were trimmed by 2 bases and 7 bases, with 10 bases remaining between them.

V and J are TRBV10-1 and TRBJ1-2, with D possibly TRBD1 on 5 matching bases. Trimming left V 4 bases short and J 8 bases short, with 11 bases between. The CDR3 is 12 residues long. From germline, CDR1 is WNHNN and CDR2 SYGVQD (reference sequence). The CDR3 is CASSADIVGYTF. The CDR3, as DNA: TGCGCCAGCAGTGCGGACATCGTCGGCTACACCTTC.

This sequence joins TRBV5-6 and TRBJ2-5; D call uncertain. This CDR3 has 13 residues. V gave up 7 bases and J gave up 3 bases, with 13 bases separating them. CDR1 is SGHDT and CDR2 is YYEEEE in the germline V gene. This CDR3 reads CASSLAFEETQYF. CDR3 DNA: TGTGCCAGCTCACTTGCCTTCGAAGAGACCCAGTACTTC.

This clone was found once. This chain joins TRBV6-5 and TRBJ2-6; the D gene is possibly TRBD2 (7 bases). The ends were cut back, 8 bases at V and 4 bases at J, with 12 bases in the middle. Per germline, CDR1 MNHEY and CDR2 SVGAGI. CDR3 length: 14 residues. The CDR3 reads CASQGGVGANVLTF. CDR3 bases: TGTGCCAGCCAAGGGGGGGTCGGGGCCAACGTCCTGACTTTC.

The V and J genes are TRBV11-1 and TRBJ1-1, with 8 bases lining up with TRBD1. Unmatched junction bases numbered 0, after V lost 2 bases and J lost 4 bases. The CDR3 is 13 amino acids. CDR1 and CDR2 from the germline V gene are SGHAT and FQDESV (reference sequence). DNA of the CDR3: TGTGCCAGCAGCTTAACAGGGGGCACTGAAGCTTTCTTT. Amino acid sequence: CASSLTGGTEAFF.

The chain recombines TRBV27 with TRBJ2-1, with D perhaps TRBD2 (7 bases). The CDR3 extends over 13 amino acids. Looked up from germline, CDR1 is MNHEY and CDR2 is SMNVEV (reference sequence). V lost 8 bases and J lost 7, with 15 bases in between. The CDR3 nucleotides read TGTGCCAGCGGGGGGGGCGTATTTAATGAGCAGTTCTTC. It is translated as CASGGGVFNEQFF.

This chain's CDR3 is CASSSSTGTNYGYTF. In DNA form, the CDR3 reads TGTGCCAGCAGCTCCTCTACAGGGACTAACTATGGCTACACCTTC. The chain employs TRBV7-8 and TRBJ1-2, with D maybe TRBD1 (6 bases). The CDR3 consists of 15 residues. V lost 4 bases, J lost 0 bases, and 12 bases lay in between. The germline V gene encodes CDR1 SGHVS and CDR2 FQNEAQ.

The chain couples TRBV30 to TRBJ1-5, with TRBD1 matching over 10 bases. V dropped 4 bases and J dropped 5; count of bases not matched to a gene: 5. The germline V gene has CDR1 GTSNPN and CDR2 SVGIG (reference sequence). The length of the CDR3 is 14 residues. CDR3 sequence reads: CAWTKTGGHQPQHF. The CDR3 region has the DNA TGTGCCTGGACTAAGACAGGGGGCCATCAGCCCCAGCATTTT.

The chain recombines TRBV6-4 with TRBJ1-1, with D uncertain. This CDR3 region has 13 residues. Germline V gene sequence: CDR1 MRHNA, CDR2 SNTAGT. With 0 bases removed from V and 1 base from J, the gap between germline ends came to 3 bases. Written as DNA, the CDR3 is TGTGCCAGCAGTGACTCCGGGAACACTGAAGCTTTCTTT. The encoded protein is CASSDSGNTEAFF.